This T cell receptor (beta chain) is drawn from a study of vaccination effects on CD4 cells after COVID-19. Peptide-pool stimulation followed by sequencing identified expanded antigen-specific CD4+ clonotypes in the ViraFEST assay. Researchers isolated CD4+ T cells once approximately eleven days of culture had elapsed. The study found no prior SARS-CoV-2 infection in the vaccine recipients, who tested negative for nucleocapsid antibodies. Cultures used more than 1.5 million PBMC per well, roughly 11 IU/ml IL-2 and around 9.8 ug/ml peptides. The germline V gene encodes CDR1 SGHVS and CDR2 FQNEAQ. The CDR3 runs to 14 residues. V was trimmed by 5 bases and J by 3 bases, leaving 10 bases between them. In the case of this clone: Its antigen remains unknown.

The study's findings and limits: Limitations: small convalescent group and missing early post-infection timepoints.

The data were produced by immunoSEQ multiplex PCR, yet TCRdb's version contains in-frame clones alone and is incomplete. The sample gives about 63,000 clones, about 80% of which show up once; over 3.5% is in the top ten. This TCR derives from a human donor who received a COVID-19 vaccine. V and J are TRBV7-8 and TRBJ2-2; D uncertain. Sequencing was performed on CD4+ T cells from PBMCs cultured with HCoV-OC43 spike peptides, taken before COVID-19 vaccination. Subset indicated: HCoV-OC43 spike overlapping peptide pool stimulation. This chain's CDR3 is CASSARPDTGELFF. CDR3 in DNA: TGTGCCAGCAGCGCTCGACCGGACACCGGGGAGCTGTTTTTT. Looking up the rest from reference TRBV7-8 and TRBJ2-2 gives the full variable domain: GAGVSQSPRYKVAKRGQDVALRCDPISGHVSLFWYQQALGQGPEFLTYFQNEAQLDKSGLPSDRFFAERPEGSVSTLKIQRTQQEDSAVYLCASSARPDTGELFFGEGSRLTVL.